This TCR beta chain was profiled in a study of shared clonotypes between healthy human individuals. Points on this clone: This likely came from a read error, as a far larger clone is one base away.

Unsorted samples, those not sorted, used approximately 100 million PBMCs for genomic DNA. Scientists sequenced DNA from unsorted PBMC on ten immunoSEQ deep assay plates. Here immunoSEQ multiplex PCR was the method, and the copy in TCRdb shows in-frame clones only, minus some. This sample has about 460,000 clones; around 77% occur once, and the top ten carry 12%. This receptor was obtained from a woman aged 40 to 50 in good health. Some clones in this sample may be carry-over from other donors' samples. Sequenced: PBMCs.

CDR3 in DNA: TGCAGCGTTGAAGCGGGTCTTAGCACAGATGCGCAGTATTTT. It codes for CSVEAGLSTDAQYF. The V gene is TRBV29-1, the J gene TRBJ2-3, with unresolved D. The germline CDR1 and CDR2 sequences are SQVTM and ANQGSEA. CDR3 length: 14 amino acids.